This TCR beta chain was sequenced during a study of T-cell memory formation after mild COVID-19. Looking at the study overall: The TCR clusters were mostly specific to one donor.

Study-level results: Prior to infection, memory already included some responding clones, suggesting cross-reactive memory joined. Whereas later expanders leaned CD4+, clones contracting day 15 to 85 showed a balanced CD4/CD8 makeup.

There are 20 residues in the CDR3. Germline V lookup: CDR1 SGHAT, CDR2 FQNNGV. Trimming shortened V by 1 base and J by 4 bases, and 29 bases separated the two germline ends. A few counts support this clonotype. Its antigen is not identified. Constant-segment primers served in 5'RACE that generated TCR alpha and TCR beta cDNA libraries bearing sample barcodes and UMIs. TCRdb used MiXCR to reprocess the 5' RACE reads, holding one entry per CDR3 protein. The sample includes 300,000 to 400,000 distinct CDR3 sequences, 13% seen only once; the top ten take over 20%. The receptor comes from a man aged 18-30 years who had mild COVID-19 (a few samples of this study predate the infection). Cell type and time point are not known. This chain joins TRBV11-2 and TRBJ2-7; maybe TRBD1 (6 bases). The specimen sequenced was PBMCs or a T cell subset sorted from them (not recorded which). The CDR3 nucleotides read TGTGCCAGCAGCTTAGGAGTTGCGGACAGAATAACCTCGCAGAAATACGAGCAGTACTTC. It yields the protein CASSLGVADRITSQKYEQYF.